The 12 T cell receptor beta chains below were found in one sample sequenced in a study of OX40 agonist ivuxolimab in advanced cancers. TCRdb keeps only in-frame clones here, not all; method: immunoSEQ multiplex PCR. This table has roughly 69,000 clones, about 83% appearing once. The sample consisted of CD4+ or CD8+ T cells sorted from blood, taken in a trial of the OX40 agonist ivuxolimab. Every receptor here comes from an adult with an advanced solid tumor such as melanoma, head and neck, liver or kidney cancer.

This clone was counted only a few times. The chain combines TRBV15 with TRBJ1-2, with D unresolved. From germline, CDR1 is LNHNV and CDR2 YYDKDF (reference sequence). CDR3 size: 13 residues. The germline V and J ends were trimmed by 1 base and 8 bases, with 11 bases remaining between them. CDR3 loop: CATSRVAAGGYTF. DNA of the CDR3: TGTGCCACCAGCAGAGTAGCGGCAGGCGGCTACACCTTC. Using reference TRBV15 and TRBJ1-2 for the parts outside the CDR3, the full variable domain is DAMVIQNPRYQVTQFGKPVTLSCSQTLNHNVMYWYQQKSSQAPKLLFHYYDKDFNNEADTPDNFQSRRPNTSFCFLDIRSPGLGDTAMYLCATSRVAAGGYTFGSGTRLTVV.

This rearrangement joins TRBV7-2 to TRBJ2-2; D gene ambiguous. Germline CDR1 reads SGHTA; CDR2 reads FQGNSA. Trimming took off 3 bases at V and 6 bases at J, with 14 bases between the two ends. The CDR3 covers 15 residues. The CDR3 here is CASSLDSIRPGELFF. In nucleotides, the CDR3 is TGTGCCAGCAGCTTGGATAGCATAAGGCCCGGGGAGCTGTTTTTT.

This chain uses TRBV9 with TRBJ2-1, with D possibly TRBD1 on 5 matching bases. CDR1 and CDR2 from the germline V gene are SGDLS and YYNGEE. This CDR3 has 13 residues. The V gene lost 4 bases and the J gene lost 8 bases, with 13 bases spanning the gap. CDR3 sequence (DNA): TGTGCCAGCAGCATCCAGGGATATGATGAGCAGTTCTTC. It codes for CASSIQGYDEQFF. Filled out from reference TRBV9 and TRBJ2-1, the complete variable domain reads DSGVTQTPKHLITATGQRVTLRCSPRSGDLSVYWYQQSLDQGLQFLIQYYNGEERAKGNILERFSAQQFPDLHSELNLSSLELGDSALYFCASSIQGYDEQFFGPGTRLTVL.

The gene calls are TRBV7-9 and TRBJ1-2; D possibly corresponds to TRBD1 (5 bases). Germline V gives CDR1 SEHNR, CDR2 FQNEAQ (reference sequence). Trimming removed 4 bases at V and 7 bases at J, with 10 bases between. The CDR3 consists of 12 residues. The CDR3: CASSYEGSGYTF. In DNA, the CDR3 is TGTGCCAGCAGCTACGAGGGGAGTGGCTACACCTTC.

The rearrangement uses TRBV5-4 and TRBJ1-1, with D perhaps matching TRBD1 (5 bases). The ends were cut back, 4 bases at V and 4 bases at J, with 11 bases in the middle. Germline V gene data show CDR1 as SGHNT and CDR2 as YYREEE (reference sequence). The CDR3 spans 13 residues. The CDR3 spells CASSQQRGTEAFF. CDR3 coding DNA: TGTGCCAGCAGCCAGCAGAGGGGCACTGAAGCTTTCTTT.

This clone was seen only once. V and J are TRBV28 and TRBJ1-2; perhaps TRBD1 as D (5 bases). V was shortened by 6 bases and J by 8 bases, with 13 bases between the two germline ends. The CDR3 consists of 12 residues. Germline V gene data show CDR1 as MDHEN and CDR2 as SYDVKM. CDR3 in DNA: TGTGCCAGCAGAACCCAGGGTCGAGGCTACACCTTC. It codes for CASRTQGRGYTF.

The chain links TRBV28 to TRBJ1-1; D is possibly TRBD1 (6 bases). The CDR3 has 15 amino acids. V lost 7 bases and J lost 2, with 17 bases in between. CDR1 is MDHEN, CDR2 SYDVKM, per germline. CDR3 loop: CASKSPGAGNTEAFF. CDR3 sequence (DNA): TGTGCCAGCAAATCCCCGGGGGCAGGAAACACTGAAGCTTTCTTT.

This chain joins TRBV7-2 and TRBJ2-5; D is possibly TRBD1 or TRBD2 (5 bases each). The germline CDR1 and CDR2 sequences are SGHTA and FQGNSA. The V and J ends lost 1 base and 7 bases respectively, with 10 bases between them. The CDR3 covers 13 residues. CDR3 sequence: CASSLGGLGTQYF. DNA of the CDR3: TGTGCCAGCAGCTTAGGGGGGTTAGGGACCCAGTACTTC.

The chain recombines TRBV7-9 with TRBJ1-3; the D gene is possibly TRBD1 (6 bases). V lost 5 bases and J 0 bases, leaving 14 bases between the germline ends. The germline V gene encodes CDR1 SEHNR and CDR2 FQNEAQ (reference sequence). CDR3 length: 16 amino acids. The chain's CDR3 is CASSPPGHHSGNTIYF. Here the CDR3 DNA reads TGTGCCAGCAGCCCTCCGGGACACCACTCTGGAAACACCATATATTTT.

The chain is built from TRBV30 and TRBJ1-2; 9 nucleotides line up with TRBD1. The CDR3 covers 14 residues. CDR1 GTSNPN and CDR2 SVGIG come from the germline V gene (reference sequence). The junction had 9 bases not matched to a gene; V was cut back by 3 bases and J by 7 bases. The CDR3 region has the DNA TGTGCCTGGAGGGAAACCGGGACAGGGTTTGGCTACACCTTC. Protein: CAWRETGTGFGYTF.

The rearrangement links TRBV6-1 to TRBJ2-6; D is ambiguous. Germline values: CDR1 MNHNS, CDR2 SASEGT. V lost 8 bases to trimming and J lost 2 bases, with 7 bases between them. The CDR3 has 13 amino acids. CDR3 DNA sequence: TGTGCCAGCTTGAGAGCTGGGGCCAACGTCCTGACTTTC. Translation: CASLRAGANVLTF.

The rearrangement links TRBV14 to TRBJ1-1; 7 positions agree with TRBD1. From germline, CDR1 is SGHDN and CDR2 FVKESK. The CDR3 covers 13 residues. The V gene end was trimmed by 4 bases and the J gene end by 4 bases; junction bases not matched to a gene: 3. The chain's CDR3 is CASSRQGSTEAFF. The DNA of the CDR3 is TGTGCCAGCAGCCGACAGGGATCCACTGAAGCTTTCTTT.